Following are 29 T cell receptor beta chains from one sample sequenced in a study of blood T cell repertoires in COVID-19. TCRdb's copy holds only in-frame clones and misses some; the assay was immunoSEQ multiplex PCR. The sample lists some 270,000 clones, roughly 85% seen once, with 9.1% in the top ten. Sequencing used PBMCs or T cells enriched from blood (not recorded which). Receptors originate from a woman between 45 and 60 years old with acute COVID-19.

The V gene is TRBV28, the J gene TRBJ1-2, with TRBD1 as a possible D gene (6 bases). The CDR3 has 16 amino acids. Germline loops: CDR1 MDHEN, CDR2 SYDVKM. V lost 9 bases and J lost 1, with 21 bases in between. For the CDR3, the DNA is TGTGCCAGTTTACCTGGAGACAGGAACCTTAACTATGGCTACACCTTC. It translates to CASLPGDRNLNYGYTF.

This sequence joins TRBV5-1 and TRBJ1-1; TRBD1 matches 9 bases. Germline V gene data show CDR1 as SGHRS and CDR2 as YFSETQ. Trimming removed 4 bases from V and 0 bases from J; junction bases left unmatched: 7. This CDR3 spans 16 amino acids. CDR3 protein: CASSLRQGGLNTEAFF. CDR3 in DNA: TGCGCCAGCAGCCTACGACAGGGGGGTTTGAACACTGAAGCTTTCTTT.

This chain links TRBV7-6 with TRBJ2-7; TRBD1 is a possible D gene (7 bases). With 0 bases removed from V and 3 bases from J, the gap between germline ends came to 12 bases. The germline V gene encodes CDR1 SGHVS and CDR2 FNYEAQ. There are 15 residues in the CDR3. DNA of the CDR3: TGTGCCAGCAGCTTAGCGGCAGGGGGGATCTACGAGCAGTACTTC. Amino acid sequence: CASSLAAGGIYEQYF.

The V gene is TRBV4-3, the J gene TRBJ1-1; unclear D gene. The germline V gene has CDR1 LGHNA and CDR2 YSLEER. V lost 3 bases and J lost 0, with 8 bases in between. The CDR3 covers 14 residues. Here the CDR3 reads CASSQGVVNTEAFF. The DNA for the CDR3 is TGCGCCAGCAGCCAGGGAGTCGTGAACACTGAAGCTTTCTTT.

The gene calls are TRBV29-1 and TRBJ1-6, with D unclear. This CDR3 contains 18 residues. V lost 8 bases, J lost 0 bases, and 23 bases lay in between. Germline V gives CDR1 SQVTM, CDR2 ANQGSEA. The CDR3 here is CSNYYQVGNSSYNSPLHF. CDR3 coding DNA: TGCAGCAATTATTACCAGGTTGGTAATAGCTCCTATAATTCACCCCTCCACTTT.

J is TRBJ1-1 and V is TRBV14, with D hard to call. The CDR3 spans 14 residues. The V and J ends lost 2 bases and 2 bases respectively, with 9 bases between them. Germline lookup yields CDR1 SGHDN and CDR2 FVKESK. The CDR3 spells CASSQIWPNTEAFF. In nucleotides, the CDR3 is TGTGCCAGCAGCCAAATCTGGCCCAACACTGAAGCTTTCTTT.

The V and J genes are TRBV5-1 and TRBJ2-2; 8 nucleotides agree with TRBD2. This CDR3 spans 15 amino acids. V gave up 5 bases and J gave up 5 bases; unmatched junction bases: 8. Germline assignment: CDR1 SGHRS and CDR2 YFSETQ. Written as DNA, the CDR3 is TGCGCCAGCAGGGGGACTAGATCGGGGACCGGGGAGCTGTTTTTT. This encodes CASRGTRSGTGELFF.

The rearrangement uses TRBV2 and TRBJ1-1; TRBD1 might be the D (6 bases). CDR3 size: 13 residues. V was cut by 10 bases and J by 7 bases, with 19 bases left in between. Germline CDR1 reads SNHLY; CDR2 reads FYNNEI. Written as DNA, the CDR3 is TGTGCCACCCTGGACAGACGGGAGGGTGAAGCTTTCTTT. Residues: CATLDRREGEAFF.

V gene TRBV11-2 combines with J gene TRBJ2-3; 9 nucleotides line up with TRBD1. From germline, CDR1 is SGHAT and CDR2 FQNNGV. Losses at the gene ends were 0 bases for V and 2 bases for J; bases not matched to a gene: 6. The CDR3 consists of 17 residues. This CDR3 reads CASSLEVTGGNTDTQYF. The CDR3 DNA reads TGTGCCAGCAGCTTAGAGGTGACAGGGGGAAACACAGATACGCAGTATTTT. Combining the CDR3 with reference TRBV11-2 and TRBJ2-3 gives the whole variable domain EAGVAQSPRYKIIEKRQSVAFWCNPISGHATLYWYQQILGQGPKLLIQFQNNGVVDDSQLPKDRFSAERLKGVDSTLKIQPAKLEDSAVYLCASSLEVTGGNTDTQYFGPGTRLTVL.

The rearrangement joins TRBV9 to TRBJ1-4; 9 bases match TRBD1. The length of the CDR3 is 14 residues. CDR1 is SGDLS and CDR2 is YYNGEE in the germline V gene. J was trimmed by 8 bases and V by 4 bases; bases with no gene match: 6. The CDR3 here is CASSSRTGVEKLFF. In DNA form, the CDR3 reads TGTGCCAGCAGCTCAAGGACAGGGGTAGAAAAACTGTTTTTT.

The chain is built from TRBV9 and TRBJ2-2; tentative D call: TRBD2 (6 bases). With 4 bases removed from V and 4 bases from J, the gap between germline ends came to 17 bases. This CDR3 has 16 amino acids. The germline V gene has CDR1 SGDLS and CDR2 YYNGEE. The CDR3 loop reads CASSSAAAGPTGELFF. The CDR3 region has the DNA TGTGCCAGCAGCTCAGCAGCAGCGGGCCCCACCGGGGAGCTGTTTTTT.

The chain is built from TRBV5-4 and TRBJ2-7; 11 bases align to TRBD2. The germline CDR1 and CDR2 sequences are SGHNT and YYREEE (reference sequence). The CDR3 sequence is 16 residues long. V shed 4 bases, J shed 2 bases, and the junction held 8 bases outside the gene matches. CDR3 in amino acids: CASSVIAGGPPYEQYF. CDR3 sequence (DNA): TGTGCCAGCAGCGTAATAGCGGGGGGGCCGCCCTACGAGCAGTACTTC.

V usage is TRBV29-1 and J usage is TRBJ2-7; TRBD1 matches 8 bases. The CDR3 spans 16 residues. Trimming removed 6 bases from V and 2 bases from J; junction bases left unmatched: 15. The germline V gene encodes CDR1 SQVTM and CDR2 ANQGSEA. This CDR3 is CSVAGTGFPLTYEQYF. The CDR3 DNA is TGCAGCGTGGCCGGGACAGGCTTCCCTCTTACCTACGAGCAGTACTTC.

The chain employs TRBV18 and TRBJ1-3, with D possibly TRBD1 on 5 matching bases. This CDR3 is 14 amino acids long. CDR1 is KGHSH and CDR2 is LQKENI in the germline V gene. Trimming took off 5 bases at V and 3 bases at J, with 11 bases between the two ends. As DNA, the CDR3 is TGTGCCAGCTCATCAGGGCTTGATGGAAACACCATATATTTT. Its translation is CASSSGLDGNTIYF.

The rearrangement links TRBV7-2 to TRBJ2-3, with TRBD1 as a possible D gene (5 bases). The germline CDR1 and CDR2 sequences are SGHTA and FQGNSA. CDR3 length equals 15 residues. V lost 2 bases and J 3 bases, leaving 12 bases between the germline ends. The CDR3 region is CASSLSRGGTDTQYF. The DNA for the CDR3 is TGTGCCAGCAGCTTAAGTAGGGGTGGGACAGATACGCAGTATTTT.

A remark on this clone: This CDR3 is also generated by other DNA sequences in the sample. The rearrangement links TRBV7-2 to TRBJ1-5; TRBD1 agrees at 8 bases. V was clipped by 4 bases and J by 3 bases; unmatched bases: 2. The V gene's germline CDR1 is SGHTA and CDR2 FQGNSA. This CDR3 contains 14 residues. The CDR3 DNA is TGTGCCAGCAGCTCGGACAGGGTCAATCAGCCCCAGCATTTT. This translates into CASSSDRVNQPQHF.

The chain couples TRBV7-9 to TRBJ2-1, with D maybe TRBD2 (5 bases). There are 15 residues in the CDR3. V gave up 5 bases and J gave up 0 bases, with 11 bases separating them. Germline V gene sequence: CDR1 SEHNR, CDR2 FQNEAQ (reference sequence). The CDR3 coding sequence is TGTGCCAGCAGCGCTAGCAGGAGCTCCTACAATGAGCAGTTCTTC. Translating it yields CASSASRSSYNEQFF.

The rearrangement joins TRBV7-3 to TRBJ1-1; TRBD1 might be the D (5 bases). Germline V gene lookup returns CDR1 SGHTA and CDR2 FQGTGA. V dropped 5 bases and J dropped 1 base, with 14 bases sitting between them. CDR3 length equals 15 residues. CDR3 region: CASSPTGGSNTEAFF. CDR3 nucleotide sequence: TGTGCCAGCAGCCCGACTGGGGGGTCGAACACTGAAGCTTTCTTT. The entire variable domain, with the rest obtained from reference TRBV7-3 and TRBJ1-1, is as follows: GAGVSQTPSNKVTEKGKYVELRCDPISGHTALYWYRQSLGQGPEFLIYFQGTGAADDSGLPNDRFFAVRPEGSVSTLKIQRTERGDSAVYLCASSPTGGSNTEAFFGQGTRLTVV.

This sequence joins TRBV9 and TRBJ1-2, with D perhaps TRBD1 (6 bases). CDR3 length equals 15 residues. Trimming left V 1 base short and J 2 bases short, with 12 bases between. Germline V CDR1 and CDR2: SGDLS, YYNGEE. Here the CDR3 reads CASSVMGGGNYGYTF. CDR3 coding DNA: TGTGCCAGCAGCGTAATGGGAGGGGGGAACTATGGCTACACCTTC.

The chain couples TRBV9 to TRBJ1-2, with TRBD1 matching 9 bases. V gave up 4 bases and J gave up 7 bases; unmatched junction bases: 14. The V gene's germline CDR1 is SGDLS and CDR2 YYNGEE. CDR3 size: 16 residues. This CDR3 is CASSPRDRALRGGYTF. The CDR3 bases are TGTGCCAGCAGCCCCCGGGACAGGGCTTTACGGGGTGGCTACACCTTC.

The gene calls are TRBV15 and TRBJ2-5; no clear D. The germline gives CDR1 LNHNV, CDR2 YYDKDF (reference sequence). V shed 0 bases and J shed 2 bases, with 10 bases lying between them. CDR3 length: 15 amino acids. CDR3 coding DNA: TGTGCCACCAGCAGAGATGTTGGCAGACAAGAGACCCAGTACTTC. Protein: CATSRDVGRQETQYF.

The J gene is TRBJ1-5, the V gene TRBV18; tentatively, D is TRBD1 (6 bases). Germline V gene data show CDR1 as KGHSH and CDR2 as LQKENI. This CDR3 comprises 14 residues. The V end lost 2 bases, the J end lost 5 bases, and 10 bases lay between the germline ends. The CDR3, as DNA: TGTGCCAGCTCACCAGTACAGGGAGATCAGCCCCAGCATTTT. Translation: CASSPVQGDQPQHF.

The DNA of the CDR3 is TGTGCCAGTAGTACGACCGCGGTTAACACTGAAGCTTTCTTT. Its protein product is CASSTTAVNTEAFF. The rearrangement joins TRBV19 to TRBJ1-1; D not certain. V gave up 4 bases and J gave up 2 bases, with 11 bases separating them. The CDR3 has 14 residues. CDR1 and CDR2 from the germline V gene are LNHDA and SQIVND (reference sequence). Based on the CDR3 plus reference TRBV19 and TRBJ1-1, the full variable domain is DGGITQSPKYLFRKEGQNVTLSCEQNLNHDAMYWYRQDPGQGLRLIYYSQIVNDFQKGDIAEGYSVSREKKESFPLTVTSAQKNPTAFYLCASSTTAVNTEAFFGQGTRLTVV.

The V call is TRBV7-9, the J call TRBJ2-3, with D maybe TRBD1 (5 bases). The CDR3 is 17 residues long. Between the trimmed V and J ends, which lost 6 bases and 1 base, there was a span of 20 bases. Looked up from germline, CDR1 is SEHNR and CDR2 is FQNEAQ (reference sequence). This CDR3 reads CASSSSWGFGGTDTQYF. CDR3 DNA: TGTGCCAGCAGTTCTTCTTGGGGCTTTGGGGGCACAGATACGCAGTATTTT.

The rearrangement links TRBV5-1 to TRBJ1-2, with D perhaps TRBD1 (6 bases). Trimming removed 0 bases at V and 5 bases at J, with 14 bases between. The CDR3 length is 15 residues. CDR1 is SGHRS, CDR2 YFSETQ, per germline. The CDR3 loop is CASSLGGHGDYGYTF. CDR3 sequence (DNA): TGCGCCAGCAGCTTGGGGGGACACGGTGATTATGGCTACACCTTC.

This chain joins TRBV6-2 or TRBV6-3 and TRBJ2-2; TRBD1 might be the D (6 bases). The V gene's germline CDR1 is MNHEY and CDR2 SVGEGT. The germline V and J ends were trimmed by 4 bases and 5 bases, with 17 bases remaining between them. This CDR3 comprises 16 residues. DNA for the CDR3: TGTGCCAGCAGTTTTTCCCCGGGACAACAGACCGGGGAGCTGTTTTTT. Amino acids: CASSFSPGQQTGELFF.

This chain uses TRBV18 with TRBJ1-1, with unresolved D. The V gene lost 2 bases and the J gene lost 4 bases, with 14 bases spanning the gap. The CDR3 extends over 15 amino acids. Germline CDR1 reads KGHSH; CDR2 reads LQKENI. The CDR3 sequence: CASSPSETRGTEAFF. For the CDR3, the DNA is TGTGCCAGCTCACCATCGGAAACTCGCGGCACTGAAGCTTTCTTT. Drawing the rest from reference TRBV18 and TRBJ1-1, the complete variable domain is NAGVMQNPRHLVRRRGQEARLRCSPMKGHSHVYWYRQLPEEGLKFMVYLQKENIIDESGMPKERFSAEFPKEGPSILRIQQVVRGDSAAYFCASSPSETRGTEAFFGQGTRLTVV.

V gene TRBV28 combines with J gene TRBJ2-7; 7 nucleotides agree with TRBD2. Germline CDR1 MDHEN, CDR2 SYDVKM. CDR3 size: 12 residues. The trim removed 6 bases at V and 6 bases at J, leaving 5 bases unmatched. DNA for the CDR3: TGTGCCAGCAGCCCGACTAGCATCGAGCAGTACTTC. This codes for CASSPTSIEQYF.

V and J are TRBV6-2 or TRBV6-3 and TRBJ1-4, with 10 bases matching TRBD1. Germline lookup yields CDR1 MNHEY and CDR2 SVGEGT. The length of the CDR3 is 18 residues. J gave up 8 bases and V 2 bases, and 14 bases lay outside the gene matches. The CDR3 is CASSYPGEGTGVWEKLFF. Written as DNA, the CDR3 is TGTGCCAGCAGTTACCCTGGGGAGGGGACAGGGGTCTGGGAAAAACTGTTTTTT.